This TCR beta chain derives from a study of T cell clonotyping in hematopoietic cell transplantation. V shed 7 bases and J shed 3 bases, with 10 bases lying between them. Germline CDR1 and CDR2: MNHEY and SVGAGI. This CDR3 is 13 amino acids long. Time point defined: recipient sample about 28 days before transplant, after cytoreduction. Sequencing was performed with immunoSEQ multiplex PCR; in TCRdb, only in-frame clones are kept and a portion is missing. The sample has thousands of clones; about 84% are singletons. The chain combines TRBV6-5 with TRBJ1-5; TRBD1 might be the D (5 bases). The sequence came from a woman aged 45-65 years with acute myeloid leukemia. Some clones in this sample may be carry-over from other donors' samples. Sequencing was performed on peripheral blood mononuclear cells, taken before stem cell transplant. The CDR3 DNA reads as TGTGCCAGCACCGAACAGGTCAATCAGCCCCAGCATTTT. This gives the protein CASTEQVNQPQHF.